This record looks at one T cell receptor beta chain sequence and its context. What it binds is unknown. The data derive from a study of T cell responses to AZD1222 COVID-19 vaccine. This CDR3 has 12 residues. The germline CDR1 and CDR2 sequences are KGHSH and LQKENI. V lost 1 base to trimming and J lost 6 bases, with 7 bases between them. Some clones are missing from TCRdb's copy, which holds only in-frame ones; the method was immunoSEQ multiplex PCR. In the table there are some 49,000 clones, 65% to 80% of which are singletons. General study results and limits: Only six people who got AZD1222 tested seropositive at baseline. Targets within unmutated variant regions were reportedly found for nearly half of spike-specific TCRs.

The chain employs TRBV18 and TRBJ2-7, with unresolved D. The sequence was obtained from an adult in good health. The sample was peripheral blood, taken on day 0 of AZD1222 vaccination. CDR3 residues: CASSPQGGEQYV. The CDR3 nucleotides are TGTGCCAGCTCACCACAGGGTGGCGAGCAGTACGTC.